The source of this T cell receptor (beta chain) is a study of T-cell memory formation after mild COVID-19. Study details: Clusters were largely donor specific. Study-wide results and limits: CD4+ contracting clones were mainly CM and EM; CD8+ ones, EMRA. Nothing showed for sure that second-wave clones peaking on day 37 were SARS-CoV-2 specific.

TCRdb re-derived calls from the 5' RACE reads in MiXCR, one entry per CDR3 protein. This sample has about 50,000 distinct CDR3 sequences, with 9.3% found just once. About this clonotype itself: Its specificity is not known.

The CDR3 has 15 residues. The ends lost 6 bases at V and 4 bases at J; junction bases unmatched: 4. The rearrangement links TRBV12-3 or TRBV12-4 to TRBJ2-2; 11 bases match TRBD1. Specimen: PBMCs or a T cell subset sorted from them (not recorded which). This TCR was recovered from an adult woman who had mild COVID-19 (a few samples of this study predate the infection). Cell type and time point are not known. This CDR3 reads CASSGQGAGTGELFF. As DNA, the CDR3 is TGTGCCAGCAGCGGACAGGGGGCAGGCACCGGGGAGCTGTTTTTT.